This is a list of T cell receptor beta chains from one sample in a study of blood T cell repertoires in COVID-19. Assay: immunoSEQ multiplex PCR; the TCRdb copy retains only in-frame clones and omits some. The table includes roughly 410,000 clones, about 89% detected once. What was sequenced was peripheral blood. These receptors all come from a woman aged 60-75 years with COVID-19, enrolled during active disease. The CDR3 runs from the conserved cysteine through the conserved F or W. Each record gives: clone size, J gene, V gene, D gene, CDR3 length, CDR3 DNA, CDR3 protein. D genes are given only for firm matches. A row's size may be missing; if present it is once, few, many or a size class.

NA	TRBJ1-5	TRBV15	NA	15	TGTGCCACCAGCGGAGGAGACAGTAGCAATCAGCCCCAGCATTTT	CATSGGDSSNQPQHF
NA	TRBJ1-6	TRBV3-1/TRBV3-2	NA	14	TGTGCCAGCAGCCTAAGGGAGTTGGGATCACCCCTCCACTTT	CASSLRELGSPLHF
once	TRBJ1-2	TRBV10-3	TRBD1	13	TGTGCCATCAGTGAGGCAGGGGGCTATGGCTACACCTTC	CAISEAGGYGYTF
NA	TRBJ2-3	TRBV10-3	NA	12	TGTGCCATCGCGGCGTCGACAGATACGCAGTATTTT	CAIAASTDTQYF
NA	TRBJ2-7	TRBV7-9	NA	14	TGTGCCAGCAGCACGACTGTGAGCTCCTACGAGCAGTACTTC	CASSTTVSSYEQYF
NA	TRBJ2-7	TRBV4-1	TRBD1	16	TGCGCCAGCCGAAGAGAACCGGGACAGGGTATTTACGAGCAGTACTTC	CASRREPGQGIYEQYF
NA	TRBJ1-2	TRBV7-6	NA	15	TGTGCCAGCAGCTTAGTCGCAGGGGCCGACGCGGGCTACACCTTC	CASSLVAGADAGYTF
NA	TRBJ2-1	TRBV19	NA	13	TGTGCCAGTAGTCCGGTCGGGGAGGTTGAGCAGTTCTTC	CASSPVGEVEQFF
many	TRBJ2-3	TRBV24-1	NA	15	TGTGCCACGTCGAAGGTGGGGACTTTCACAGATACGCAGTATTTT	CATSKVGTFTDTQYF
NA	TRBJ1-2	TRBV6-4	NA	17	TGTGCCAGCAGCCCCCCCCCGGGACACAGAAGACCCTATGGCTACACCTTC	CASSPPPGHRRPYGYTF
NA	TRBJ1-4	TRBV5-5	TRBD1	17	TGTGCCAGCAGCTCTCGGGGGACAGGGCTTCATAATGAAAAACTGTTTTTT	CASSSRGTGLHNEKLFF
NA	TRBJ1-1	TRBV6-5	NA	15	TGTGCCAGCAGTTACTCGAATACAGGGAACACTGAAGCTTTCTTT	CASSYSNTGNTEAFF
once	TRBJ1-5	TRBV28	NA	15	TGTGCCAGCAGTTTATACAGGGATGGGAATCAGCCCCAGCATTTT	CASSLYRDGNQPQHF
NA	TRBJ1-4	TRBV2	TRBD1	13	TGTGCCACCCACAGGGGAACTAATGAAAAACTGTTTTTT	CATHRGTNEKLFF
NA	TRBJ1-2	TRBV19	TRBD1	12	TGTGCCAGTAATAGACAGGGATATGGCTACACCTTC	CASNRQGYGYTF
NA	TRBJ1-4	TRBV29-1	TRBD1	12	TGCAGCGTGGGGGACAGGGGGACAGAACTGTTTTTT	CSVGDRGTELFF
NA	TRBJ1-4	TRBV5-1	TRBD1	15	TGCGCCAGCAGCTTGGAGGGGGGACAGGGTGAAAAACTGTTTTTT	CASSLEGGQGEKLFF
NA	TRBJ1-1	TRBV3-1/TRBV3-2	TRBD1	14	TGTGCCAGCAGCCCGGGACAGATGAACACTGAAGCTTTCTTT	CASSPGQMNTEAFF
once	TRBJ1-1	TRBV3-1/TRBV3-2	NA	13	TGTGCCAGCAGCCAAGGCCAGAGGACTGAAGCTTTCTTT	CASSQGQRTEAFF
NA	TRBJ2-7	TRBV2	NA	14	TGTGCCAGCAGTTTAGAACTAAGAGACTACGAGCAGTACTTC	CASSLELRDYEQYF
NA	TRBJ1-2	TRBV6-5	NA	15	TGTGCCAGCAGTACCACTATGCAGAAGGGGTTCGGCTACACCTTC	CASSTTMQKGFGYTF
NA	TRBJ1-1	TRBV2	NA	14	TGTGCCAGCAGTGGTAAAGGGAGGGGAACTGAAGCTTTCTTT	CASSGKGRGTEAFF
NA	TRBJ2-3	TRBV7-2	TRBD2	17	TGTGCCAGCAGCTTATACCCCTTTGCGGGGGAAATAGATACGCAGTATTTT	CASSLYPFAGEIDTQYF
NA	TRBJ2-5	TRBV5-1	NA	15	TGCGCCAGCAGTTCCCGGGGCGGGAATGGAGAGACCCAGTACTTC	CASSSRGGNGETQYF
NA	TRBJ2-7	TRBV3-1/TRBV3-2	NA	14	TGTGCCAGCACCCAAGTCCCAGGGGCGTACGAGCAGTACTTC	CASTQVPGAYEQYF
NA	TRBJ1-5	TRBV2	NA	15	TGTGCCAGCAGTAGGTACAGGGAAATGGGTCAGCCCCAGCATTTT	CASSRYREMGQPQHF
NA	TRBJ2-7	TRBV20-1	TRBD1	18	TGCAGTGCTAGTGGGGTCCCGGGACAGGGGTCGGTCGTCCACGAGCAGTACTTC	CSASGVPGQGSVVHEQYF